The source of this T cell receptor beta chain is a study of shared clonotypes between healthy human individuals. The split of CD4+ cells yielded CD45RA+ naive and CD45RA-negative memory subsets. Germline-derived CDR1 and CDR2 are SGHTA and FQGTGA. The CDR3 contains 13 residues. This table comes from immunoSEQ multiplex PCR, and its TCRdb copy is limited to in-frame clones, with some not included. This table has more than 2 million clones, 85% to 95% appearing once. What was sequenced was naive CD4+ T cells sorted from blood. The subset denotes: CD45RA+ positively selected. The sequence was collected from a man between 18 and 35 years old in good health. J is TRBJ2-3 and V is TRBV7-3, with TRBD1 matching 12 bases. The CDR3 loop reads CAGQGASTDTQYF. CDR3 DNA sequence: TGTGCGGGACAGGGGGCCAGCACAGATACGCAGTATTTT.